The entry below gives a single TCR beta chain sequence along with its context. The data were obtained in a study of glioma-infiltrating T cells after dendritic cell vaccination. Whole-study context: Patients received three intradermal dendritic cell vaccine injections at biweekly intervals.

Repertoires were generated with immunoSEQ multiplex PCR, while TCRdb's copy carries only in-frame clones and drops some. The sample records over 80,000 clones, 85% to 90% being singletons. The sequences come from blood, collected before dendritic cell vaccination. This sequence was found in a human donor with glioblastoma.

CDR3 bases: TGCGCCAGCAGCTTGGTGGCAGTCCACTCCTACAATGAGCAGTTCTTC. Protein sequence: CASSLVAVHSYNEQFF. V gene TRBV5-1 combines with J gene TRBJ2-1; no firm D call. Trimming took off 0 bases at V and 0 bases at J, with 10 bases between the two ends. Germline CDR1 reads SGHRS; CDR2 reads YFSETQ. This CDR3 region has 16 residues. The full variable domain, completed using reference TRBV5-1 and TRBJ2-1, is KAGVTQTPRYLIKTRGQQVTLSCSPISGHRSVSWYQQTPGQGLQFLFEYFSETQRNKGNFPGRFSGRQFSNSRSEMNVSTLELGDSALYLCASSLVAVHSYNEQFFGPGTRLTVL.